The present entry profiles one TCR beta chain with its context. Antigen unknown. The record originates from a study of human thymus T cells. Having corrective surgery for congenital heart defects, healthy Finnish infants were the ones who donated. Half of the eight donors gave about 0.5-1 mL blood during surgery. Blood DNA came from all available leukocytes, not a fixed cell number. Germline V gives CDR1 SGDLS, CDR2 YYNGEE. Unmatched junction bases numbered 1, after V lost 2 bases and J lost 3 bases. This CDR3 has 13 residues. Study observations and caveats: Both thymic and peripheral blood repertoires showed apparently biased V and J usage.

TCRdb keeps only in-frame clones here, not all; method: immunoSEQ multiplex PCR. The sample contains about 44,000 clones, 94% of which appear only once. The sequenced sample was blood. This chain joins TRBV9 and TRBJ2-5; 7 bases agree with TRBD1. The TCR originated in a boy less than two years old with a congenital heart defect but otherwise immunologically healthy. CDR3 sequence reads: CASSVGTEETQYF. The DNA for the CDR3 is TGTGCCAGCAGCGTGGGGACAGAAGAGACCCAGTACTTC.